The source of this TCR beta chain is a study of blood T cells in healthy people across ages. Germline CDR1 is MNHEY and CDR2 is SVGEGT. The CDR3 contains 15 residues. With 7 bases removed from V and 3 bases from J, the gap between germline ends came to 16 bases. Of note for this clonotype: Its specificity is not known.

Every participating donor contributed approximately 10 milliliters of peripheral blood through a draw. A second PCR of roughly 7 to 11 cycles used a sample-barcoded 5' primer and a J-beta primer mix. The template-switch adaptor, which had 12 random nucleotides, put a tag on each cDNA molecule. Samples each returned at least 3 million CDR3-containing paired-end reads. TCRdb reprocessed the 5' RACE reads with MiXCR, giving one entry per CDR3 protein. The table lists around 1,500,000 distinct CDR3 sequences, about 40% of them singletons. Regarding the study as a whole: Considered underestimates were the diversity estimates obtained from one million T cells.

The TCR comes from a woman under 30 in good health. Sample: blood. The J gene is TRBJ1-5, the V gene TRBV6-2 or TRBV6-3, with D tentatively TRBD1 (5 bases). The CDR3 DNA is TGTGCCAGCACCCCAGCGGGGGGACTCAATCAGCCCCAGCATTTT. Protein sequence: CASTPAGGLNQPQHF.